This T cell receptor beta chain is drawn from a study of blood T cell repertoires in COVID-19. Across the whole study: There were acute and convalescent COVID-19 samples, and they came from the United States, Italy and Spain. PBMCs, B-cell-depleted T cells, or T cells were the source of the cDNA or gDNA that made up the material.

V gave up 6 bases and J gave up 0 bases; unmatched junction bases: 3. This CDR3 region has 14 residues. Per germline, CDR1 MNHEY and CDR2 SVGAGI. The authors' processing: Reference gene primer amplification gave estimated nucleated cell counts. Clones were read by immunoSEQ multiplex PCR, and TCRdb kept only the in-frame ones, dropping some. The V and J calls and clone size were taken over from that table, and D and trimming were inferred from the DNA. The table records 200,000 to 250,000 clones, over 80% of them present only once. Recruitment covered roughly 22 US areas and drew participants whose ages spanned 18 to 89 years.

The chain has TRBV6-5 and TRBJ2-3; TRBD1 matches 7 bases. This clonotype was sampled from a man between 18 and 29 years old with acute COVID-19. Sequenced sample: PBMCs or T cells enriched from blood (not recorded which). This chain's CDR3 is CASRRTGSTDTQYF. CDR3 DNA: TGTGCCAGCAGGAGGACAGGAAGCACAGATACGCAGTATTTT.